These 14 T cell receptor beta chains share one sample of origin, sequenced in a study of blood T cell repertoires in COVID-19. Generated by immunoSEQ multiplex PCR, the TCRdb table keeps only in-frame clones and is missing some. The sample yields some 260,000 clones, roughly 84% seen once. Material: peripheral blood. The receptor source for this set is a woman aged 40-49 years with active or convalescent COVID-19.

V gene TRBV4-1 combines with J gene TRBJ1-1, with D unresolved. The CDR3 has 17 residues. Germline CDR1 MGHRA, CDR2 YSYEKL. The germline V and J ends were trimmed by 3 bases and 4 bases, with 21 bases remaining between them. CDR3 nucleotides: TGCGCCAGCAGCCATAACCGAGCGGCGGCTCGGGGCACTGAAGCTTTCTTT. As protein: CASSHNRAAARGTEAFF.

The chain uses TRBV28 and TRBJ2-1, with a weak D call TRBD2 (5 bases). V lost 10 bases and J lost 0, with 13 bases in between. The germline V gene encodes CDR1 MDHEN and CDR2 SYDVKM. The CDR3 contains 14 residues. In nucleotides, the CDR3 is TGTGCCACCTCGGGTGGGAGCTCCTACAATGAGCAGTTCTTC. It codes for CATSGGSSYNEQFF.

The V call is TRBV4-1, the J call TRBJ2-5, with 9 nucleotides matching TRBD2. The CDR3 has 14 amino acids. The V gene end was trimmed by 1 base and the J gene end by 5 bases; junction bases not matched to a gene: 2. The germline CDR1 and CDR2 sequences are MGHRA and YSYEKL. DNA for the CDR3: TGCGCCAGCAGCCAAGTTGGACTAGCGGAGACCCAGTACTTC. It encodes CASSQVGLAETQYF.

This chain joins TRBV2 and TRBJ1-5; D may be TRBD1 (5 bases). This CDR3 is built from 13 residues. CDR1 and CDR2 from the germline V gene are SNHLY and FYNNEI. With 7 bases removed from V and 0 bases from J, the gap between germline ends came to 7 bases. The DNA for the CDR3 is TGTGCCAGCAACCAGGGTAGCAATCAGCCCCAGCATTTT. This translates into CASNQGSNQPQHF.

A note on this clone: The same CDR3 can be traced to other DNA sequences in this sample. The genes are TRBV11-2 and TRBJ2-7; a possible D gene is TRBD1 (6 bases). The CDR3 runs to 14 residues. Trimming stripped 1 base from V and 2 bases from J, with 9 bases between. Germline-derived CDR1 and CDR2 are SGHAT and FQNNGV. CDR3 residues: CASSLGTGPYEQYF. In nucleotides, the CDR3 is TGTGCCAGCAGCTTAGGTACAGGGCCCTACGAGCAGTACTTC.

This chain connects TRBV30 to TRBJ1-2; D gene ambiguous. Per germline, CDR1 GTSNPN and CDR2 SVGIG (reference sequence). V lost 3 bases to trimming and J lost 10 bases, with 15 bases between them. The CDR3 is made up of 12 amino acids. The CDR3 coding sequence is TGTGCCTGGAGCGCGGCGGTTCGGGACTACACCTTC. The encoded protein is CAWSAAVRDYTF. Combining the CDR3 with reference TRBV30 and TRBJ1-2 gives the whole variable domain SQTIHQWPATLVQPVGSPLSLECTVEGTSNPNLYWYRQAAGRGLQLLFYSVGIGQISSEVPQNLSASRPQDRQFILSSKKLLLSDSGFYLCAWSAAVRDYTFGSGTRLTVV.

This chain connects TRBV15 to TRBJ1-6, with unresolved D. Germline CDR1 LNHNV, CDR2 YYDKDF (reference sequence). Deletions cut 6 bases from V and 4 bases from J, with 7 bases between. This CDR3 has 13 residues. CDR3 loop: CATREGYNSPLHF. The CDR3 DNA sequence: TGTGCCACCAGGGAGGGTTATAATTCACCCCTCCACTTT.

The rearrangement links TRBV29-1 to TRBJ2-1; 7 nucleotides agree with TRBD1. The trim removed 4 bases at V and 8 bases at J, leaving 8 bases unmatched. The CDR3 is made up of 13 amino acids. The V gene's germline CDR1 is SQVTM and CDR2 ANQGSEA. The CDR3 loop is CSVAKRTGDEQFF. DNA of the CDR3: TGCAGCGTTGCAAAAAGAACAGGGGATGAGCAGTTCTTC.

The rearrangement links TRBV9 to TRBJ2-3; maybe TRBD2 (5 bases). The CDR3 length is 15 residues. V lost 0 bases and J lost 6, with 14 bases in between. Germline V gives CDR1 SGDLS, CDR2 YYNGEE. DNA of the CDR3: TGTGCCAGCAGCGTAGTTTCTAGCAGCTTTGATACGCAGTATTTT. It codes for CASSVVSSSFDTQYF.

The chain combines TRBV6-1 with TRBJ2-1; D gene uncertain. Germline V CDR1 and CDR2: MNHNS, SASEGT. Trimming stripped 0 bases from V and 0 bases from J, with 15 bases between. The CDR3 length is 18 residues. The CDR3 region has the DNA TGTGCCAGCAGTGAAGCGCGAGTCCGATATTACTCCTACAATGAGCAGTTCTTC. Translating gives CASSEARVRYYSYNEQFF.

This clone was observed at least ten times. The rearrangement links TRBV18 to TRBJ1-6; D not certain. Trimming removed 3 bases at V and 10 bases at J, with 16 bases between. The CDR3 sequence is 15 residues long. In germline, CDR1 is KGHSH, CDR2 LQKENI. The CDR3 spells CASSPGVASGSPLHF. The CDR3, as DNA: TGTGCCAGCTCACCCGGAGTGGCCTCGGGGTCACCCCTCCACTTT.

The chain has TRBV27 and TRBJ1-6; D perhaps matches TRBD1 (5 bases). Germline assignment: CDR1 MNHEY and CDR2 SMNVEV (reference sequence). This CDR3 is built from 14 residues. Trimming took 7 bases from V and 9 from J, leaving 16 bases between them. The CDR3 DNA sequence: TGTGCCAGCAAAGGAGGGGTGGAAAGTTCACCCCTCCACTTT. It codes for CASKGGVESSPLHF.

The chain carries TRBV10-2 and TRBJ1-5; 11 positions match TRBD1. J gave up 6 bases and V 5 bases, and 6 bases lay outside the gene matches. Germline CDR1 is WSHSY and CDR2 is SAAADI. The CDR3 is made up of 15 amino acids. This CDR3 is CASSQDRGLGQPQHF. The CDR3 DNA reads as TGCGCCAGCAGTCAGGACAGGGGGCTGGGTCAGCCCCAGCATTTT.

This clone was recorded only once. The rearrangement links TRBV24-1 to TRBJ2-2, with D tentatively TRBD1 (7 bases). V was clipped by 4 bases and J by 6 bases, with 14 bases between them. Germline V lookup: CDR1 KGHDR, CDR2 SFDVKD. CDR3 size: 15 residues. DNA for the CDR3: TGTGCCACCAGTGACGCAGGGGGGTTGGCCGGGGAGCTGTTTTTT. Its protein product is CATSDAGGLAGELFF.